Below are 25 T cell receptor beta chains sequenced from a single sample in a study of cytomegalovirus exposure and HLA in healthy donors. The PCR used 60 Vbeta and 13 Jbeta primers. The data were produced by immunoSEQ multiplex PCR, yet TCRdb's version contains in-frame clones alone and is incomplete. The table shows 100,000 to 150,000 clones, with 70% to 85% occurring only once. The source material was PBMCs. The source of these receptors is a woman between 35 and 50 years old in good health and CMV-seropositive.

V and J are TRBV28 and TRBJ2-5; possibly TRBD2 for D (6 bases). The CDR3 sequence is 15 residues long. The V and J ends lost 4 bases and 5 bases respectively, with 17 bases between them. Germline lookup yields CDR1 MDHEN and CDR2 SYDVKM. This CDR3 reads CASSSPTSFRETQYF. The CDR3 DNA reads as TGTGCCAGCAGTTCCCCCACTAGCTTTCGGGAGACCCAGTACTTC. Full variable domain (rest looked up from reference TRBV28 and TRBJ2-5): DVKVTQSSRYLVKRTGEKVFLECVQDMDHENMFWYRQDPGLGLRLIYFSYDVKMKEKGDIPEGYSVSREKKERFSLILESASTNQTSMYLCASSSPTSFRETQYFGPGTRLLVL.

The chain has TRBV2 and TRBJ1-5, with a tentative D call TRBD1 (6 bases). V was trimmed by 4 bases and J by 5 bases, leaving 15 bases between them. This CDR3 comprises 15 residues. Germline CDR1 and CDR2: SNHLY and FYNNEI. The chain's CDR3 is CASSASARGHQPQHF. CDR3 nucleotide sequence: TGTGCCAGCAGTGCGTCGGCCAGGGGCCATCAGCCCCAGCATTTT.

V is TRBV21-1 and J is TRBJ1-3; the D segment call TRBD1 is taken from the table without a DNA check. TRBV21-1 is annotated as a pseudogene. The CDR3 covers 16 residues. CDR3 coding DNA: TGTGCCAGCAGCACCTCCCGACAGGGCGATGGAAACACCATATATTTT. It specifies CASSTSRQGDGNTIYF.

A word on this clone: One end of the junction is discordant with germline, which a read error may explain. The DNA of the CDR3 is TGTGCCAGCAGTTTAAGGGGACTCATAACCTACGAGCAGCACTTC. It codes for CASSLRGLITYEQHF. The rearrangement uses TRBV28 and TRBJ2-7, with D maybe TRBD2 (6 bases). The germline V gene encodes CDR1 MDHEN and CDR2 SYDVKM. The CDR3 is 15 residues long.

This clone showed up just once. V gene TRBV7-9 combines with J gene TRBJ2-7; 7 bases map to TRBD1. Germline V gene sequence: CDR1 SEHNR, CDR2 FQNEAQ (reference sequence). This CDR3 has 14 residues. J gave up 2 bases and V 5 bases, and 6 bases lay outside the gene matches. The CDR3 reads CASSPDRVPYEQYF. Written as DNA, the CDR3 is TGTGCCAGCAGCCCCGACAGGGTCCCCTACGAGCAGTACTTC. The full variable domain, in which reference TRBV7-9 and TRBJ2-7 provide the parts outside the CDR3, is DTGVSQNPRHKITKRGQNVTFRCDPISEHNRLYWYRQTLGQGPEFLTYFQNEAQLEKSRLLSDRFSAERPKGSFSTLEIQRTEQGDSAMYLCASSPDRVPYEQYFGPGTRLTVT.

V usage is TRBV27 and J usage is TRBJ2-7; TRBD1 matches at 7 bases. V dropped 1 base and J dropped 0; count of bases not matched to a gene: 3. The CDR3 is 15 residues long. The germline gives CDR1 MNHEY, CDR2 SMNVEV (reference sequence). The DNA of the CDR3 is TGTGCCAGCAGTTTATACGGGACAGACTCCTACGAGCAGTACTTC. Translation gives CASSLYGTDSYEQYF.

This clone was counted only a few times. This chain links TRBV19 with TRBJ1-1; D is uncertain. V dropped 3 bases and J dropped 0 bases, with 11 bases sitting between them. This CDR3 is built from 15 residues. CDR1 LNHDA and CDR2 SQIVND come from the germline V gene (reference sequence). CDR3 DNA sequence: TGTGCCAGTAGTATTTTTGAGGGTTTGAACACTGAAGCTTTCTTT. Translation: CASSIFEGLNTEAFF.

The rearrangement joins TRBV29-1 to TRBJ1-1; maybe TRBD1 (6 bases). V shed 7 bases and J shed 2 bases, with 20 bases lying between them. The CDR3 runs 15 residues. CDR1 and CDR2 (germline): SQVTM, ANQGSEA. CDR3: CSANFGGGSNTEAFF. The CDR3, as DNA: TGCAGCGCCAACTTCGGGGGGGGCTCTAACACTGAAGCTTTCTTT.

Here the CDR3 DNA reads TGCGCCAGCAGCCAAGGATGGAGACAGAATAGCAATCAGCCCCAGCATTTT. Its protein is CASSQGWRQNSNQPQHF. V usage is TRBV4-1 and J usage is TRBJ1-5; a possible D gene is TRBD1 (5 bases). The CDR3 loop spans 17 amino acids. Trimming took 1 base from V and 0 from J, leaving 13 bases between them. CDR1 MGHRA and CDR2 YSYEKL come from the germline V gene.

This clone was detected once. Here the CDR3 reads CASRTDRGNQPQHF. The CDR3 region has the DNA TGTGCCAGCAGGACGGACAGGGGCAATCAGCCCCAGCATTTT. The rearrangement joins TRBV28 to TRBJ1-5; the match to TRBD1 covers 8 bases. The CDR3 loop spans 14 amino acids. V was pared by 6 bases and J by 2 bases, with 3 bases of the junction left unmatched. The germline gives CDR1 MDHEN, CDR2 SYDVKM.

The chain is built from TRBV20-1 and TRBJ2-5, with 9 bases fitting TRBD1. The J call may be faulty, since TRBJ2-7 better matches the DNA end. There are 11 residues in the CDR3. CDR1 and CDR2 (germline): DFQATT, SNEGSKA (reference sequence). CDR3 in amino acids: CSAGQGYEQYF. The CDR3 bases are TGCAGTGCTGGACAGGGGTACGAGCAGTACTTC.

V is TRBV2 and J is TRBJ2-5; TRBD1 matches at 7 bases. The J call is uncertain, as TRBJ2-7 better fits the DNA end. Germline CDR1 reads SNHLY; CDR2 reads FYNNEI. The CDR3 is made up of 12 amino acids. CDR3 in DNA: TGTGCCAGCAAAAGGGACAGACTCGAGCAGTACTTC. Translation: CASKRDRLEQYF.

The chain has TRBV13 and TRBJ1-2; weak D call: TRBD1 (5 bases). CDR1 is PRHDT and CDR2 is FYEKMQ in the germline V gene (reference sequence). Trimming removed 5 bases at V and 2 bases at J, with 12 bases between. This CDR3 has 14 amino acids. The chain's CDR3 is CASSARGGNYGYTF. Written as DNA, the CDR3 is TGTGCCAGCAGCGCCCGCGGGGGAAACTATGGCTACACCTTC.

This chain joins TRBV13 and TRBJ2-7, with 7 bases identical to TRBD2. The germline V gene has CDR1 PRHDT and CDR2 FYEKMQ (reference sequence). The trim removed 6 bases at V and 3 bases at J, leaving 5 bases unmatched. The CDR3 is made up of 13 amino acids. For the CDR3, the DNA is TGTGCCAGCAGTAGAAGGGAGGGCTACGAGCAGTACTTC. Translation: CASSRREGYEQYF. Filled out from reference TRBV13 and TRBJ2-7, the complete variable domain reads AAGVIQSPRHLIKEKRETATLKCYPIPRHDTVYWYQQGPGQDPQFLISFYEKMQSDKGSIPDRFSAQQFSDYHSELNMSSLELGDSALYFCASSRREGYEQYFGPGTRLTVT.

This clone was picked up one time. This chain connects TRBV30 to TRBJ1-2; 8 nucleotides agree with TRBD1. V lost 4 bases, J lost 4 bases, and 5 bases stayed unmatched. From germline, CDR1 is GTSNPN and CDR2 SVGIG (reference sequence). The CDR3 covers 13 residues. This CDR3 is CAWMGQASYGYTF. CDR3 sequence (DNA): TGTGCCTGGATGGGACAGGCTTCCTATGGCTACACCTTC.

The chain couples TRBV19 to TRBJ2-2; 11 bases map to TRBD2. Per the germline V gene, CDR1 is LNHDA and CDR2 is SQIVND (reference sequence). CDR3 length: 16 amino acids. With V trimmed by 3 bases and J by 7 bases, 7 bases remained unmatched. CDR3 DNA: TGTGCCAGTAGTATTGAAAGACTAGCGGGGCTCGGGGAGCTGTTTTTT. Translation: CASSIERLAGLGELFF. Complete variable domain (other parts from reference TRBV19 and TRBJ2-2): DGGITQSPKYLFRKEGQNVTLSCEQNLNHDAMYWYRQDPGQGLRLIYYSQIVNDFQKGDIAEGYSVSREKKESFPLTVTSAQKNPTAFYLCASSIERLAGLGELFFGEGSRLTVL.

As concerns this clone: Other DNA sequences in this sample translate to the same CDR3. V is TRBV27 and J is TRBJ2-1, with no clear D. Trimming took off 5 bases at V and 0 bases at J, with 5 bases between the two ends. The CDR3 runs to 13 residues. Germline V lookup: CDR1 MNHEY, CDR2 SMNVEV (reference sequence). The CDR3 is CASSLSSYNEQFF. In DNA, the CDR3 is TGTGCCAGCAGTCTGTCCTCCTACAATGAGCAGTTCTTC.

For the CDR3, the DNA is TGTGCCAGAACCTCGGACAGGGGACGAGAGACCCAGTACTTC. Protein product: CARTSDRGRETQYF. J is TRBJ2-5 and V is TRBV7-5; the D call of TRBD1 is as the table states it, not checked on the DNA. TRBV7-5 is a documented pseudogene. This CDR3 is built from 14 residues.

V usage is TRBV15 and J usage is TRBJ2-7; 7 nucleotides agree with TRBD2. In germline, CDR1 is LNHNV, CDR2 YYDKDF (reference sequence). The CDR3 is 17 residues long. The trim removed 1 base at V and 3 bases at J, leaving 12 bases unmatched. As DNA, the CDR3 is TGTGCCACCAGCAGAGCGCCTCTATCTAGCGGACTCTACGAGCAGTACTTC. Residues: CATSRAPLSSGLYEQYF.

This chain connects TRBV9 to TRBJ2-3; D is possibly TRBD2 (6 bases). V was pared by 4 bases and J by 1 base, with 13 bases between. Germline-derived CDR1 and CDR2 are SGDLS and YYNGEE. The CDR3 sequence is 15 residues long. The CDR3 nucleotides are TGTGCCAGCAGCCCGATAGCGGCCCGCACAGATACGCAGTATTTT. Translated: CASSPIAARTDTQYF.

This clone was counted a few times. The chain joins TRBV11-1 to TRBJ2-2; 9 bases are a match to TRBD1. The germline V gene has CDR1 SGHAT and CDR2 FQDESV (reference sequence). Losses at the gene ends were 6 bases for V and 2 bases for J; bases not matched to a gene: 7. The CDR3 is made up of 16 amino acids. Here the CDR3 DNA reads TGTGCCAGCAGAAGTAGACAGGGGGGCAACACCGGGGAGCTGTTTTTT. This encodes CASRSRQGGNTGELFF.

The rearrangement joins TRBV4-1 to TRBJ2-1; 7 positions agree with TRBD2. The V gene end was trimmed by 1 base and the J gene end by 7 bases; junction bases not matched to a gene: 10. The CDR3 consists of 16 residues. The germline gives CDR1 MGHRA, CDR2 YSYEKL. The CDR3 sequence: CASSQGKGLAENEQFF. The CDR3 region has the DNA TGCGCCAGCAGCCAAGGTAAAGGTCTAGCGGAAAATGAGCAGTTCTTC.

The CDR3: CASSLSGTSGGLNTGELFF. The CDR3 bases are TGCGCCAGCAGCTTGTCCGGGACTAGCGGGGGATTGAACACCGGGGAGCTGTTTTTT. The chain couples TRBV5-1 to TRBJ2-2, with 14 nucleotides matching TRBD2. The V gene's germline CDR1 is SGHRS and CDR2 YFSETQ. CDR3 length equals 19 residues. Trimming cost V 1 base and J 1 base; bases outside gene matches: 6.

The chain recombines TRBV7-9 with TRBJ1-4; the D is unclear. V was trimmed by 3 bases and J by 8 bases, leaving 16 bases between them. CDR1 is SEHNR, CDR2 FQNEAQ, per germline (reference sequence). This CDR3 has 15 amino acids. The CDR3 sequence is CASSFSAASREKLFF. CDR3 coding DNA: TGTGCCAGCAGCTTCTCGGCAGCTAGCAGAGAAAAACTGTTTTTT. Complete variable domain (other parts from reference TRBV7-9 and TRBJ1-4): DTGVSQNPRHKITKRGQNVTFRCDPISEHNRLYWYRQTLGQGPEFLTYFQNEAQLEKSRLLSDRFSAERPKGSFSTLEIQRTEQGDSAMYLCASSFSAASREKLFFGSGTQLSVL.

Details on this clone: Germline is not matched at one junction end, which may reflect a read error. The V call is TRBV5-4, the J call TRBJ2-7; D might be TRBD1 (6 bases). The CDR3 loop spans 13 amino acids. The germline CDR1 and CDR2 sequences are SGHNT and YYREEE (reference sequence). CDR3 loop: CASSLDQNRVIHF. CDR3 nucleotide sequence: TGTGCCAGCAGCTTGGATCAAAACAGGGTGATACACTTC.